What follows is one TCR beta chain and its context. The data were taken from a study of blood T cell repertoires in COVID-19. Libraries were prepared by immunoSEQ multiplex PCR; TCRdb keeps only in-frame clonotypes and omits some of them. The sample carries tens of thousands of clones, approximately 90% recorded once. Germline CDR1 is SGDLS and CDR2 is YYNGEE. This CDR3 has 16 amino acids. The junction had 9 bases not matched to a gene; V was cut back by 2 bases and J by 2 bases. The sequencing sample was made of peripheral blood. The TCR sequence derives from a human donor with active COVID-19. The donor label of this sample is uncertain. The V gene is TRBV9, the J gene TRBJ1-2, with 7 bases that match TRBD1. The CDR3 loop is CASSVGTAIRNYGYTF. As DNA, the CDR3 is TGTGCCAGCAGCGTGGGGACAGCGATTCGAAACTATGGCTACACCTTC.